This T cell receptor beta chain derives from a study of Ad26.COV2.S vaccination and SARS-CoV-2 variants. Study summary: Once or twice, 56 days apart, Ad26.COV2.S was delivered intramuscularly.

V was shortened by 5 bases and J by 5 bases, with 13 bases between the two germline ends. This CDR3 region has 14 residues. In germline, CDR1 is LGHDT, CDR2 YNNKEL (reference sequence). The sample's treatment: some 20 received Ad26.COV2.S at low or high dose, single or two shots; about 5 received placebo; per-sample allocation not given. Following the first vaccine or placebo injection, samples were taken on day 63. Profiled with immunoSEQ multiplex PCR; TCRdb holds only in-frame clones, not every one. This sample yields about 680,000 clones, of which around 90% are seen a single time; about 1.5% belongs to the top ten. Regarding the study as a whole: Total T cell responses, in the TCR breadth and depth analyses, may have been underestimated. Vaccine and placebo recipients had similar non-spike TCR breadth.

Of note for this clone: Antigen unknown.

The V gene is TRBV3-1 (or the pseudogene TRBV3-2), the J gene TRBJ1-3, with D possibly being TRBD1 (5 bases). The sample in question was peripheral blood, obtained in a trial of Ad26.COV2.S vaccine versus placebo. This sequence originates from a person between 18 and 60 years old who received the Ad26.COV2.S COVID-19 vaccine or a placebo. The CDR3 DNA is TGTGCCAGCAGCGCCGGGACGGCAAGAAACACCATATATTTT. Its translation: CASSAGTARNTIYF.